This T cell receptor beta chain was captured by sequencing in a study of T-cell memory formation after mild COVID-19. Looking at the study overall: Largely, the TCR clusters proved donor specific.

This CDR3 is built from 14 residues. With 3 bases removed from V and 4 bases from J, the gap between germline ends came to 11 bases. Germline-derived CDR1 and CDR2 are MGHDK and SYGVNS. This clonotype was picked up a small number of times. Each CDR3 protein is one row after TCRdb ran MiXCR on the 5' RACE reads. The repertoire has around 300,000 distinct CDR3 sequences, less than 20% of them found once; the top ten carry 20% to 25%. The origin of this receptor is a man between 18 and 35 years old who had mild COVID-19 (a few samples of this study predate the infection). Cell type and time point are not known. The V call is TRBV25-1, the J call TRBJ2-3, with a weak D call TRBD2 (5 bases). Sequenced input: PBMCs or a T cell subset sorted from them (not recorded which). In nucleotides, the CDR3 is TGTGCCAGCAGTGAGGCCGCGGGCCCAGATACGCAGTATTTT. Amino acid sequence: CASSEAAGPDTQYF.